A single sample gave rise to the 23 T cell receptor beta chains below, sequenced in a study of T-cell reconstitution after alpha-beta-depleted transplantation in children. Researchers prepared the TCRbeta library using unique molecular identifiers, the study reports. TCRdb redid the calling of the PCR reads with MiXCR, one entry per CDR3 protein. This repertoire shows about 360,000 distinct CDR3 sequences, 10% to 15% found once; its top ten account for 4% to 5.5%. This sample comprised PBMCs, obtained from the stem cell graft. These TCRs come from a human donor who donated a stem cell graft to a child with Fanconi anemia.

The V gene is TRBV29-1, the J gene TRBJ1-1; TRBD1 matches 9 bases. J gave up 6 bases and V 6 bases, and 5 bases lay outside the gene matches. CDR1 and CDR2 from the germline V gene are SQVTM and ANQGSEA. The CDR3 runs to 12 residues. As DNA, the CDR3 is TGCAGCGTAGACGACAGGGGGTCTGAAGCTTTCTTT. Its protein is CSVDDRGSEAFF. Drawing the rest from reference TRBV29-1 and TRBJ1-1, the complete variable domain is SAVISQKPSRDICQRGTSLTIQCQVDSQVTMMFWYRQQPGQSLTLIATANQGSEATYESGFVIDKFPISRPNLTFSTLTVSNMSPEDSSIYLCSVDDRGSEAFFGQGTRLTVV.

In this sample, this clonotype turned up a few times. J is TRBJ1-2 and V is TRBV6-5, with 8 positions matching TRBD1. CDR1 and CDR2 from the germline V gene are MNHEY and SVGAGI. This CDR3 region has 19 residues. J gave up 7 bases and V 4 bases, and 23 bases lay outside the gene matches. CDR3 residues: CASSLWTGTGSSSIGGYTF. The DNA of the CDR3 is TGTGCCAGCAGTTTATGGACCGGGACAGGTTCGTCCAGTATCGGTGGCTACACCTTC.

The chain links TRBV10-3 to TRBJ2-2; 8 nucleotides align to TRBD2. CDR3 length: 20 amino acids. Germline CDR1 is ENHRY and CDR2 is SYGVKD. Unmatched junction bases numbered 24, after V lost 5 bases and J lost 7 bases. The CDR3 reads CAISTLGIAGGHERSGELFF. CDR3 sequence (DNA): TGTGCCATCAGTACCCTAGGGATTGCGGGGGGCCACGAGAGGAGCGGGGAGCTGTTTTTT.

This clonotype was counted once. This chain links TRBV28 with TRBJ2-5, with 9 bases matching TRBD2. This CDR3 is built from 18 residues. Per germline, CDR1 MDHEN and CDR2 SYDVKM. The V gene end was trimmed by 1 base and the J gene end by 3 bases; junction bases not matched to a gene: 12. The CDR3 bases are TGTGCCAGCAGTTTATCCCTCGGGCTAGCGGGGATAAAAGAGACCCAGTACTTC. This sequence encodes CASSLSLGLAGIKETQYF.

This clonotype appeared many times. This chain connects TRBV6-2 or TRBV6-3 to TRBJ1-1; 8 positions agree with TRBD1. The CDR3 length is 13 residues. V was clipped by 2 bases and J by 5 bases; unmatched bases: 1. Germline loops: CDR1 MNHEY, CDR2 SVGEGT. The chain's CDR3 is CASSYTGGTEAFF. The CDR3 coding sequence is TGTGCCAGCAGTTACACAGGGGGAACTGAAGCTTTCTTT.

The genes are TRBV29-1 and TRBJ2-1; D might be TRBD1 (5 bases). The CDR3 spans 15 residues. V was trimmed by 3 bases and J by 0 bases, leaving 12 bases between them. Germline V CDR1 and CDR2: SQVTM, ANQGSEA. The CDR3: CSVETDWASYNEQFF. The CDR3 nucleotides read TGCAGCGTTGAGACAGACTGGGCCTCCTACAATGAGCAGTTCTTC.

The genes are TRBV6-2 or TRBV6-3 and TRBJ2-7; TRBD1 aligns across 10 bases. Germline CDR1 MNHEY, CDR2 SVGEGT. With 8 bases clipped from V and 3 bases from J, the junction kept 1 base outside the gene matches. The CDR3 extends over 12 amino acids. The CDR3 DNA is TGTGCCAGCCGGGACAGGGGCTACGAGCAGTACGTC. It encodes CASRDRGYEQYV.

This chain joins TRBV2 and TRBJ1-6; the D gene is possibly TRBD1 (5 bases). The CDR3 spans 14 residues. Germline V CDR1 and CDR2: SNHLY, FYNNEI. The V gene lost 6 bases and the J gene lost 4 bases, with 10 bases spanning the gap. The CDR3 DNA follows: TGTGCCAGCAGGGGGGTCTCGTATAATTCACCCCTCCACTTT. Protein sequence: CASRGVSYNSPLHF.

This clonotype has just a few counts. The rearrangement links TRBV5-1 to TRBJ2-1; TRBD2 aligns across 7 bases. Germline-derived CDR1 and CDR2 are SGHRS and YFSETQ. Germline trimming cut 3 bases from V and 5 bases from J; bases unmatched to any gene: 5. The CDR3 sequence is 14 residues long. The CDR3 coding sequence is TGCGCCAGCAGCTCCTGGACTAGGAACAATGAGCAGTTCTTC. This translates into CASSSWTRNNEQFF. The variable domain in full, completed from reference TRBV5-1 and TRBJ2-1, reads KAGVTQTPRYLIKTRGQQVTLSCSPISGHRSVSWYQQTPGQGLQFLFEYFSETQRNKGNFPGRFSGRQFSNSRSEMNVSTLELGDSALYLCASSSWTRNNEQFFGPGTRLTVL.

Note on this clonotype: A junction boundary mismatches the germline segment, possibly from a read error. The chain employs TRBV5-4 and TRBJ2-7; D gene uncertain. This CDR3 comprises 13 residues. The germline CDR1 and CDR2 sequences are SGHNT and YYREEE (reference sequence). The CDR3 DNA is TGTGCCAGCAGTTTGGACGAAGGCTCCGAGCAGTACTTC. Translated: CASSLDEGSEQYF.

The V call is TRBV2, the J call TRBJ2-7; a weak D match, TRBD1 (6 bases). The CDR3 loop spans 12 amino acids. V was shortened by 6 bases and J by 7 bases, with 13 bases between the two germline ends. Germline lookup yields CDR1 SNHLY and CDR2 FYNNEI. The CDR3: CASSKGVPEQYF. The DNA of the CDR3 is TGTGCCAGCAGCAAGGGGGTCCCGGAGCAGTACTTC.

The chain has TRBV5-1 and TRBJ2-7; TRBD2 might be the D (5 bases). Trimming stripped 5 bases from V and 10 bases from J, with 16 bases between. This CDR3 comprises 12 residues. The V gene's germline CDR1 is SGHRS and CDR2 YFSETQ. In DNA, the CDR3 is TGCGCCAGCAGTCCCTCTGGACGGGATCAGTACTTC. The encoded protein is CASSPSGRDQYF.

The genes are TRBV20-1 and TRBJ1-2; TRBD1 agrees at 9 bases. The length of the CDR3 is 13 residues. Looked up from germline, CDR1 is DFQATT and CDR2 is SNEGSKA (reference sequence). Trimming cost V 3 bases and J 4 bases; bases outside gene matches: 3. CDR3 amino acids: CSARRQGVYGYTF. In DNA form, the CDR3 reads TGCAGTGCTAGGAGACAGGGGGTCTATGGCTACACCTTC.

This clonotype was observed a handful of times. The chain couples TRBV5-8 to TRBJ2-2; the D gene could be TRBD1 or TRBD2 (5 bases each). Between the trimmed V and J ends, which lost 1 base and 4 bases, there was a span of 11 bases. The CDR3 consists of 15 residues. The germline V gene encodes CDR1 SGHTS and CDR2 YDEGEE. The CDR3 nucleotides read TGTGCCAGCAGCTTGTACACGGGACCCACCGGGGAGCTGTTTTTT. It codes for CASSLYTGPTGELFF.

This clonotype occurred many times. The chain uses TRBV6-2 or TRBV6-3 and TRBJ2-2, with 8 bases fitting TRBD2. The CDR3 consists of 15 residues. CDR1 is MNHEY and CDR2 is SVGEGT in the germline V gene. The V segment lost 8 bases and the J segment 3 bases; nucleotides outside the gene matches: 8. The CDR3 region has the DNA TGTGCCAGCGGCGACGCGGGGGGATACACCGGGGAGCTGTTTTTT. Translated, it gives CASGDAGGYTGELFF.

This clonotype was picked up many times. The chain couples TRBV6-2 or TRBV6-3 to TRBJ2-7; the D gene is possibly TRBD2 (5 bases). Germline CDR1 and CDR2: MNHEY and SVGEGT. The CDR3 has 12 residues. The ends were cut back, 4 bases at V and 6 bases at J, with 10 bases in the middle. Written as DNA, the CDR3 is TGTGCCAGCAGTTGGTCCCGGGGCGAGCAGTACGTC. Translation gives CASSWSRGEQYV.

This clonotype was found a few times. The gene calls are TRBV6-5 and TRBJ2-1; tentatively, D is TRBD1 (6 bases). Germline V gene lookup returns CDR1 MNHEY and CDR2 SVGAGI. V was cut by 4 bases and J by 10 bases, with 20 bases left in between. The CDR3 consists of 15 residues. Here the CDR3 DNA reads TGTGCCAGCAGTTCCGCAGGGGCTCCAAGGCAGGAGCAGTTCTTC. It yields the protein CASSSAGAPRQEQFF.

The gene calls are TRBV18 and TRBJ2-6; the D gene is possibly TRBD1 (6 bases). The CDR3 is 17 residues long. CDR1 KGHSH and CDR2 LQKENI come from the germline V gene. Trimming left V 5 bases short and J 0 bases short, with 14 bases between. The CDR3 bases are TGTGCCAGCTCAATGACTTCCAGGGGCTCTGGGGCCAACGTCCTGACTTTC. Translation: CASSMTSRGSGANVLTF.

In this sample, this clonotype turned up a few times. The rearrangement links TRBV5-5 to TRBJ1-6, with 7 positions matching TRBD1. CDR3 length equals 16 residues. The V and J ends lost 3 bases and 8 bases, in that order; junction bases with no gene match: 11. Germline V gives CDR1 SGHKS, CDR2 YYEKEE (reference sequence). CDR3 loop: CASSSAPGGTDSPLHF. CDR3 DNA: TGTGCCAGCAGCTCGGCCCCAGGGGGAACGGATTCACCCCTCCACTTT.

In its sample, this clonotype was seen a few times. The chain recombines TRBV25-1 with TRBJ2-3, with 10 bases aligning to TRBD2. The CDR3 extends over 19 amino acids. The germline gives CDR1 MGHDK, CDR2 SYGVNS. V dropped 4 bases and J dropped 0; count of bases not matched to a gene: 13. DNA of the CDR3: TGTGCCAGCAGTGTTCTCAGGGCTAGCGGGGGCCTCAGCACAGATACGCAGTATTTT. Protein: CASSVLRASGGLSTDTQYF.

This clonotype came up many times. This rearrangement joins TRBV6-2 or TRBV6-3 to TRBJ2-7; the D is unclear. This CDR3 is built from 12 residues. Germline V lookup: CDR1 MNHEY, CDR2 SVGEGT. V lost 6 bases, J lost 3 bases, and 9 bases lay in between. The CDR3 is CASRQLFYEQYF. CDR3 in DNA: TGTGCCAGCAGACAGTTGTTCTACGAGCAGTACTTC.

The rearrangement uses TRBV4-3 and TRBJ2-1; 9 bases are shared with TRBD1. There are 15 residues in the CDR3. Germline values: CDR1 LGHNA, CDR2 YSLEER. After removal of 1 base from V and 5 bases from J, the junction contained 3 bases not matched to a gene. CDR3 amino acids: CASSQVQGADNEQFF. DNA of the CDR3: TGCGCCAGCAGCCAAGTACAGGGGGCCGACAATGAGCAGTTCTTC.

V is TRBV6-5 and J is TRBJ1-6; D is uncertain. CDR1 and CDR2 (germline): MNHEY, SVGAGI. CDR3 size: 14 residues. Trimming removed 2 bases at V and 7 bases at J, with 9 bases between. CDR3 residues: CASSYGRYNSPLHF. The CDR3 DNA reads as TGTGCCAGCAGTTACGGACGGTACAATTCACCCCTCCACTTT.